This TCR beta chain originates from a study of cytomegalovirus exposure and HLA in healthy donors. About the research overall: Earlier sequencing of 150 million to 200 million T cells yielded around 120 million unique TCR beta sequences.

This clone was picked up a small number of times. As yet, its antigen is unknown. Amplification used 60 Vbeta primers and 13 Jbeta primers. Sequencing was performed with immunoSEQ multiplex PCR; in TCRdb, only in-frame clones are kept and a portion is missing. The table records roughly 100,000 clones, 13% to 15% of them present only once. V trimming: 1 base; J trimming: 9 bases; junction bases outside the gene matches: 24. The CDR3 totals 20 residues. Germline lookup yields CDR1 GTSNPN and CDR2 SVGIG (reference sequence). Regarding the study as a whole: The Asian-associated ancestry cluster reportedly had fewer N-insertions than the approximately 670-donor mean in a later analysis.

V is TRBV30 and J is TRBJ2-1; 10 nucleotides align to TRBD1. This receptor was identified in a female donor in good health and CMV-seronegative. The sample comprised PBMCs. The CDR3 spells CAWSARGTGAPYRDSIEQFF. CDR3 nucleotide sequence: TGTGCCTGGAGTGCCAGGGGGACAGGGGCCCCCTACAGGGACAGCATTGAGCAGTTCTTC.